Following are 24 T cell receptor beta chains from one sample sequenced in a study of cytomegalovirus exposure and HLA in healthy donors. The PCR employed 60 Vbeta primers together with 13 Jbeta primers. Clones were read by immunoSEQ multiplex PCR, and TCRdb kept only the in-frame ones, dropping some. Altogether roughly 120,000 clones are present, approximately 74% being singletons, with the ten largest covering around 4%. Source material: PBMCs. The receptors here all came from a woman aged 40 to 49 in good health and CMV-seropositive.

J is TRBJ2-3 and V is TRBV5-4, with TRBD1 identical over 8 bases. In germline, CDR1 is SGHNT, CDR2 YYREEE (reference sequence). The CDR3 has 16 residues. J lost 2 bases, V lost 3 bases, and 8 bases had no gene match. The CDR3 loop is CASSSPTGASTDTQYF. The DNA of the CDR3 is TGTGCCAGCAGCTCCCCGACAGGGGCCTCCACAGATACGCAGTATTTT.

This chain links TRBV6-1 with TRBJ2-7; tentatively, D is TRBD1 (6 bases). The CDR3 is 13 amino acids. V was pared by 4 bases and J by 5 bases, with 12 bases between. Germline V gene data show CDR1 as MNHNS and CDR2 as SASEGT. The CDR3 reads CASSVTGSHEQYF. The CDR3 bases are TGTGCCAGCAGTGTCACAGGGTCCCACGAGCAGTACTTC.

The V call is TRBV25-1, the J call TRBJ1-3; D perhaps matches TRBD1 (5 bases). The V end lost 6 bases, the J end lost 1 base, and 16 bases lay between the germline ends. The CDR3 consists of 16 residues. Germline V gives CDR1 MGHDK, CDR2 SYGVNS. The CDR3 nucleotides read TGTGCCAGCAGGGCGGAGGGCAGGGTGTCTGGAAACACCATATATTTT. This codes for CASRAEGRVSGNTIYF.

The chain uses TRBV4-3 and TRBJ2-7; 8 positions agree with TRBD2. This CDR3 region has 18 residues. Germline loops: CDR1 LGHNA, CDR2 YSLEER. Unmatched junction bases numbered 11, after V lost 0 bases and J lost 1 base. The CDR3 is CASSQDKLGLGGSYEQYF. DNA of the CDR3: TGCGCCAGCAGCCAAGATAAGTTGGGACTAGGAGGGTCCTACGAGCAGTACTTC.

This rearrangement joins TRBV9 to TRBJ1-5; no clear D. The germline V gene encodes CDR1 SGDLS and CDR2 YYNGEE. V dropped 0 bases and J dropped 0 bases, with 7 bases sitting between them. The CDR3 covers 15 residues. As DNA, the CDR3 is TGTGCCAGCAGCGTAGGCCCCTATAGCAATCAGCCCCAGCATTTT. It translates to CASSVGPYSNQPQHF.

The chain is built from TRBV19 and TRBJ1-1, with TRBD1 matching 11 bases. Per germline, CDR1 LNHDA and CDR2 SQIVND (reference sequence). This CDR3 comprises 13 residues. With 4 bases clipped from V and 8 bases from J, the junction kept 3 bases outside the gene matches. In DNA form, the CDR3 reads TGTGCCAGTAGTACAGGACAGGGGGCCGAAGCTTTCTTT. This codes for CASSTGQGAEAFF. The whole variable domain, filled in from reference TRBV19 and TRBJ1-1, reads DGGITQSPKYLFRKEGQNVTLSCEQNLNHDAMYWYRQDPGQGLRLIYYSQIVNDFQKGDIAEGYSVSREKKESFPLTVTSAQKNPTAFYLCASSTGQGAEAFFGQGTRLTVV.

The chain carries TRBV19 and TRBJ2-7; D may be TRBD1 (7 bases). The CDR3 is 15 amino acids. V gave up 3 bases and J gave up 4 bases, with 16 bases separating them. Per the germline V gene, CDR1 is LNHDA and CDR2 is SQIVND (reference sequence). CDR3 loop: CASSMARQGGYEQYF. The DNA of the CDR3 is TGTGCCAGTAGTATGGCCAGACAGGGAGGATACGAGCAGTACTTC. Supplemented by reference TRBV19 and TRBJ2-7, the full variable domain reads DGGITQSPKYLFRKEGQNVTLSCEQNLNHDAMYWYRQDPGQGLRLIYYSQIVNDFQKGDIAEGYSVSREKKESFPLTVTSAQKNPTAFYLCASSMARQGGYEQYFGPGTRLTVT.

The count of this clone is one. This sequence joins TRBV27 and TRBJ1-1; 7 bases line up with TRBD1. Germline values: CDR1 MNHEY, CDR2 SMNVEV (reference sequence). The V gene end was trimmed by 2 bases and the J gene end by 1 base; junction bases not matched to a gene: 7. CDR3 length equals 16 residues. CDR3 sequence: CASSLSGPGGNTEAFF. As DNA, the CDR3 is TGTGCCAGCAGTTTAAGCGGGCCAGGGGGGAACACTGAAGCTTTCTTT.

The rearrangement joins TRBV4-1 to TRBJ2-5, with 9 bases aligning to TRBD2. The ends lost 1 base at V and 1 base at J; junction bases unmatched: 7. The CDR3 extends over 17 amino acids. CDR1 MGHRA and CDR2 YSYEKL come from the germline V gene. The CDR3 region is CASSQGLASGIQETQYF. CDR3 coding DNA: TGCGCCAGCAGCCAAGGATTGGCTAGCGGGATCCAAGAGACCCAGTACTTC.

CDR3 nucleotides: TGTGCCAGTAGTATGGGAAGGGAGGAAGTCCACACAGATACGCAGTATTTT. Translation gives CASSMGREEVHTDTQYF. V is TRBV19 and J is TRBJ2-3; D possibly corresponds to TRBD2 (6 bases). In germline, CDR1 is LNHDA, CDR2 SQIVND (reference sequence). The V and J ends lost 3 bases and 2 bases respectively, with 18 bases between them. The CDR3 runs 17 residues. Filled out from reference TRBV19 and TRBJ2-3, the complete variable domain reads DGGITQSPKYLFRKEGQNVTLSCEQNLNHDAMYWYRQDPGQGLRLIYYSQIVNDFQKGDIAEGYSVSREKKESFPLTVTSAQKNPTAFYLCASSMGREEVHTDTQYFGPGTRLTVL.

CDR3 nucleotides: TGTGCCAGCAGCTTCCAGGGGCGAGGAAACACCATATATTTT. This translates into CASSFQGRGNTIYF. V and J are TRBV5-5 and TRBJ1-3; possibly TRBD1 for D (6 bases). V was cut by 2 bases and J by 4 bases, with 10 bases left in between. CDR1 is SGHKS and CDR2 is YYEKEE in the germline V gene (reference sequence). The CDR3 totals 14 residues.

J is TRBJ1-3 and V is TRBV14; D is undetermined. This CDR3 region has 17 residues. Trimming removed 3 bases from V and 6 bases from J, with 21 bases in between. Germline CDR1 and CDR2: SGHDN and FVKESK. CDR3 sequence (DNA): TGTGCCAGCAGCCACGTCGGGAAAGTTGGGCATGAAAACACCATATATTTT. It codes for CASSHVGKVGHENTIYF.

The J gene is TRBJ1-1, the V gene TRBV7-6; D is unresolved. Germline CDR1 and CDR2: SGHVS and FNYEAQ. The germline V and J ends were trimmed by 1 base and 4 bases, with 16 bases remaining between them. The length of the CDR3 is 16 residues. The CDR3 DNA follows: TGTGCCAGCAGCTTAGAGGTAGCAGCGAGGGCCACTGAAGCTTTCTTT. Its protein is CASSLEVAARATEAFF. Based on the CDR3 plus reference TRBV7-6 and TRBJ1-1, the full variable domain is GAGVSQSPRYKVTKRGQDVALRCDPISGHVSLYWYRQALGQGPEFLTYFNYEAQQDKSGLPNDRFSAERPEGSISTLTIQRTEQRDSAMYRCASSLEVAARATEAFFGQGTRLTVV.

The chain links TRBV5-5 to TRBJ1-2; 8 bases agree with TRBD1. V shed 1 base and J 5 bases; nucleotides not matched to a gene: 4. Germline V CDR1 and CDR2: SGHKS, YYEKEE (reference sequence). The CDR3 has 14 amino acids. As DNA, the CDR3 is TGTGCCAGCAGCTTGTCCCAGGGGGCGTATGGCTACACCTTC. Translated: CASSLSQGAYGYTF. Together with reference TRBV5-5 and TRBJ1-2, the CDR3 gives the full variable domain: DAGVTQSPTHLIKTRGQQVTLRCSPISGHKSVSWYQQVLGQGPQFIFQYYEKEERGRGNFPDRFSARQFPNYSSELNVNALLLGDSALYLCASSLSQGAYGYTFGSGTRLTVV.

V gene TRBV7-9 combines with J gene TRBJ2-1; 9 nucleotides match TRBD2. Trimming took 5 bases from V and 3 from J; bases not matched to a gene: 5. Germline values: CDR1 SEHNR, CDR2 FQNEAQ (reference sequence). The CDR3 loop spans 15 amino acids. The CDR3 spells CASSRGAGGYNEQFF. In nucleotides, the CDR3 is TGTGCCAGCAGCCGGGGAGCGGGGGGCTACAATGAGCAGTTCTTC.

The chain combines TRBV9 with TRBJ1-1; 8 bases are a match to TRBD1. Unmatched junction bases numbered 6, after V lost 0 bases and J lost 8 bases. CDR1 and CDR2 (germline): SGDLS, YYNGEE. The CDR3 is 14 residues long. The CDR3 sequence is CASSVVGTGGEAFF. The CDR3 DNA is TGTGCCAGCAGCGTAGTAGGGACAGGAGGAGAAGCTTTCTTT.

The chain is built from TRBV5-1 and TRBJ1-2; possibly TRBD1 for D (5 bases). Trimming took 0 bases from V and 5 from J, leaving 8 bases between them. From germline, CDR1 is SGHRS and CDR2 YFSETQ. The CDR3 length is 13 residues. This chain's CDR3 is CASSLDKGYGYTF. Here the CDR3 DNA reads TGCGCCAGCAGCTTGGATAAGGGGTATGGCTACACCTTC. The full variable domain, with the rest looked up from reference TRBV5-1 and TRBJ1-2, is KAGVTQTPRYLIKTRGQQVTLSCSPISGHRSVSWYQQTPGQGLQFLFEYFSETQRNKGNFPGRFSGRQFSNSRSEMNVSTLELGDSALYLCASSLDKGYGYTFGSGTRLTVV.

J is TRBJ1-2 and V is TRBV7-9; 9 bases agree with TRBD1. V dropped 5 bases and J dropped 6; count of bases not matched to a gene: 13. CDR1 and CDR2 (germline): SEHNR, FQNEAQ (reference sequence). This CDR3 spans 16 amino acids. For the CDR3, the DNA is TGTGCCAGCAGCATCGGGACAGGGAACGATGTCAATGGCTACACCTTC. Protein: CASSIGTGNDVNGYTF.

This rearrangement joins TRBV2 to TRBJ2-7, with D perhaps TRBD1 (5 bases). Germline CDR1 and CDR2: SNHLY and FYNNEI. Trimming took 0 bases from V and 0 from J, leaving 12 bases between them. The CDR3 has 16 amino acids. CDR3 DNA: TGTGCCAGCAGTGAAGCGGGGCCAGCGAGCTCCTACGAGCAGTACTTC. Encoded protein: CASSEAGPASSYEQYF. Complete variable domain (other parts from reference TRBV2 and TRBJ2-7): EPEVTQTPSHQVTQMGQEVILRCVPISNHLYFYWYRQILGQKVEFLVSFYNNEISEKSEIFDDQFSVERPDGSNFTLKIRSTKLEDSAMYFCASSEAGPASSYEQYFGPGTRLTVT.

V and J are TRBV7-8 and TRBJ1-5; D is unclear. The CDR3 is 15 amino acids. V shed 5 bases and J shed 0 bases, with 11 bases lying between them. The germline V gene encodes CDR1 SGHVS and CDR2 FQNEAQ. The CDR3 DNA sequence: TGTGCCAGCAGCCGCGGAGTCAATAGCAATCAGCCCCAGCATTTT. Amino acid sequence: CASSRGVNSNQPQHF. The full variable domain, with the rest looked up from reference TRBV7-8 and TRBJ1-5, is GAGVSQSPRYKVAKRGQDVALRCDPISGHVSLFWYQQALGQGPEFLTYFQNEAQLDKSGLPSDRFFAERPEGSVSTLKIQRTQQEDSAVYLCASSRGVNSNQPQHFGDGTRLSIL.

DNA of the CDR3: TGTGCCTGGAAGAAGCGGGGGGCCTACGAGCAGTACTTC. Protein product: CAWKKRGAYEQYF. The V and J genes are TRBV30 and TRBJ2-7; the match to TRBD2 covers 9 bases. V gave up 4 bases and J gave up 2 bases; unmatched junction bases: 3. CDR3 length: 13 amino acids. The germline V gene has CDR1 GTSNPN and CDR2 SVGIG (reference sequence).

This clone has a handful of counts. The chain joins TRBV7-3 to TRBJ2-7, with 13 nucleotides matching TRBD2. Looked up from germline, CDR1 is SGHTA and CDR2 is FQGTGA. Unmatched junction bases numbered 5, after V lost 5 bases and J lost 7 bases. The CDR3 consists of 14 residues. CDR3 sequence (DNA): TGTGCCAGCAGCCAACTAGCGGGAGGGAGTGAGCAGTACTTC. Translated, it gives CASSQLAGGSEQYF.

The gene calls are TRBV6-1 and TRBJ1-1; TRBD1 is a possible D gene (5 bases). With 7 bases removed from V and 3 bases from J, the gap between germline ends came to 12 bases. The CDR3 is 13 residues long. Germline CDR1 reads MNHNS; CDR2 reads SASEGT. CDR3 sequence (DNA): TGTGCCAGCAAGACAGTCTCTTACACTGAAGCTTTCTTT. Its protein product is CASKTVSYTEAFF.

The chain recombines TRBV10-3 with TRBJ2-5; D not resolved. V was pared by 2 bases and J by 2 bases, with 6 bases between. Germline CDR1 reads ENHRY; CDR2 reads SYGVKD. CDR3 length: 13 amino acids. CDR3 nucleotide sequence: TGTGCCATCAGTGAGGGGCTACAAGAGACCCAGTACTTC. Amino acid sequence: CAISEGLQETQYF.